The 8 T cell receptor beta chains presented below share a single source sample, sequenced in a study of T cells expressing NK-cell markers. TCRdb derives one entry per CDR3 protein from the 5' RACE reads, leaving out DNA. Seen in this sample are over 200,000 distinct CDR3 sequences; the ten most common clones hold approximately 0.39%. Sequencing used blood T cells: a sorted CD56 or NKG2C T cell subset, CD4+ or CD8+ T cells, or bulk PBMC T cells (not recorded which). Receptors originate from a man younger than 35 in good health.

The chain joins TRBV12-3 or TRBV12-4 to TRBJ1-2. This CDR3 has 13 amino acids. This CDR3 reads CASSRDLSYGYTF.

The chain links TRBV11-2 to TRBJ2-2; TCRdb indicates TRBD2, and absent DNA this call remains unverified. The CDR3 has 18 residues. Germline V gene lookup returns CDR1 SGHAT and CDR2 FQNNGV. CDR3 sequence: CASSLDSLSGKVTGELFF.

The CDR3 region is CASSQQGEETQYF. The V call is TRBV6-1, the J call TRBJ2-5; TCRdb calls TRBD1, which cannot be checked without DNA. The germline gives CDR1 MNHNS, CDR2 SASEGT. The CDR3 totals 13 residues.

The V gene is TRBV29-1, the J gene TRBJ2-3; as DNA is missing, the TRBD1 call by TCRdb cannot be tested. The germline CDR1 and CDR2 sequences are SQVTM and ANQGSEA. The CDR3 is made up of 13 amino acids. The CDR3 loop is CSVAGQATDTQYF.

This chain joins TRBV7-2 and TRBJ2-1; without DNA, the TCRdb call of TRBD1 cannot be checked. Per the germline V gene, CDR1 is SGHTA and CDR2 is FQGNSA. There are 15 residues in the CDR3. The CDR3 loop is CASRIPGQGFNEQFF.

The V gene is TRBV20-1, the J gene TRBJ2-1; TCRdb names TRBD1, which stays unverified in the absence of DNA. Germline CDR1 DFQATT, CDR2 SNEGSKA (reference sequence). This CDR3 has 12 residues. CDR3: CSARGRIWGQFF.

Here the CDR3 reads CASTQPGLADEQFF. The rearrangement uses TRBV5-1 and TRBJ2-1; absent DNA, TCRdb's TRBD2 call cannot be checked. The germline V gene has CDR1 SGHRS and CDR2 YFSETQ. The CDR3 consists of 14 residues.

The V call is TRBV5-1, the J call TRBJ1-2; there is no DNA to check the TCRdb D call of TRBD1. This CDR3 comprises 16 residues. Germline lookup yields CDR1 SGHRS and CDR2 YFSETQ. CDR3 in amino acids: CASSVGQGPLDGGYTF.